This TCR beta chain was captured in a study of cytomegalovirus exposure and HLA in healthy donors. General observations from the study: CMV antigen specificity was confirmed in vitro for three CMV-associated chains. Rare sequences made up most TCRs, while some public TCRs were found in many donors. The study assumed roughly uniform donor sequencing depth for presence/absence analyses.

This clone was counted once. The antigen is undetermined. PCR amplification relied on 60 Vbeta primers (plus 13 Jbeta primers). Libraries were prepared by immunoSEQ multiplex PCR; TCRdb keeps only in-frame clonotypes and omits some of them. The data show 150,000 to 200,000 clones, with roughly four fifths seen just once and about 1% held by the top ten. CDR1 MNHEY and CDR2 SVGAGI come from the germline V gene. The junction had 6 bases not matched to a gene; V was cut back by 6 bases and J by 2 bases. The CDR3 length is 15 residues. The specimen was PBMCs. The clonotype comes from a woman between 40 and 55 years old in good health and CMV-seronegative. This sequence joins TRBV6-5 and TRBJ2-7, with 11 bases fitting TRBD1. The CDR3 protein is CASSPGTGGTYEQYF. In nucleotides, the CDR3 is TGTGCCAGCAGCCCCGGGACAGGGGGTACCTACGAGCAGTACTTC.